This entry lists 17 T cell receptor beta chains sequenced from one sample in a study of blood T cell repertoires in COVID-19. Using immunoSEQ multiplex PCR, the repertoire was profiled, and TCRdb retains in-frame clones only, with some absent. The sample records some 46,000 clones, 87% being singletons. Sequencing was done on a sample of peripheral blood. The receptors here all came from a human donor in a cohort sampled during active COVID-19.

The chain recombines TRBV6-5 with TRBJ1-2, with D maybe TRBD1 (6 bases). Germline V gene data show CDR1 as MNHEY and CDR2 as SVGAGI. The CDR3 sequence is 16 residues long. V was clipped by 0 bases and J by 2 bases, with 13 bases between them. CDR3 DNA: TGTGCCAGCAGTTACTCCCGCAGGGGAAGGAACTATGGCTACACCTTC. This gives the protein CASSYSRRGRNYGYTF.

Only a few counts were recorded for this clone. V usage is TRBV4-2 and J usage is TRBJ1-3; TRBD1 might be the D (5 bases). This CDR3 has 16 residues. From germline, CDR1 is LGHNA and CDR2 YNFKEQ. V dropped 1 base and J dropped 0 bases, with 10 bases sitting between them. Here the CDR3 reads CASSQATGPSGNTIYF. CDR3 DNA sequence: TGTGCCAGCAGCCAAGCTACAGGCCCCTCTGGAAACACCATATATTTT.

The chain is built from TRBV3-1 (or the pseudogene TRBV3-2) and TRBJ2-5, with 9 positions matching TRBD2. CDR1 and CDR2 from the germline V gene are LGHDT and YNNKEL (reference sequence). With V trimmed by 0 bases and J by 4 bases, 12 bases remained unmatched. This CDR3 has 18 residues. The CDR3 spells CASSQESNSGRVRETQYF. CDR3 bases: TGTGCCAGCAGCCAAGAAAGTAATAGCGGGAGAGTACGAGAGACCCAGTACTTC.

V usage is TRBV29-1 and J usage is TRBJ1-2; 11 bases agree with TRBD1. Per germline, CDR1 SQVTM and CDR2 ANQGSEA. CDR3 length equals 12 residues. Trimming took 5 bases from V and 6 from J; bases not matched to a gene: 2. CDR3 in amino acids: CSVWTGGNGYTF. The CDR3 DNA sequence: TGCAGCGTTTGGACAGGGGGCAATGGCTACACCTTC.

CDR3 residues: CATSDSPSGGQAFLSTDTQYF. The CDR3 DNA reads TGTGCCACCAGTGATTCCCCATCCGGTGGACAGGCCTTCCTCAGCACAGATACGCAGTATTTT. The gene calls are TRBV24-1 and TRBJ2-3; 7 nucleotides agree with TRBD1. CDR3 length: 21 amino acids. Germline V gene data show CDR1 as KGHDR and CDR2 as SFDVKD. Trimming cost V 2 bases and J 0 bases; bases outside gene matches: 19.

The V and J genes are TRBV5-1 and TRBJ2-7; 8 positions match TRBD2. The CDR3 runs to 13 residues. Germline CDR1 and CDR2: SGHRS and YFSETQ. V shed 5 bases, J shed 2 bases, and the junction held 3 bases outside the gene matches. CDR3 residues: CASRVTSAYEQYF. The CDR3 nucleotides read TGCGCCAGCAGGGTGACTAGCGCCTACGAGCAGTACTTC.

The rearrangement links TRBV12-3 or TRBV12-4 to TRBJ2-7, with 9 bases fitting TRBD1. The ends lost 10 bases at V and 7 bases at J; junction bases unmatched: 8. The CDR3 spans 12 residues. The CDR3: CATQQGAGEQYF. The DNA of the CDR3 is TGTGCCACGCAACAGGGGGCTGGGGAGCAGTACTTC.

Points on this clone: At one of its ends the junction is not consistent with the germline gene, which may arise from a read error. The genes are TRBV7-3 and TRBJ2-5; D is undetermined. In germline, CDR1 is SGHTA, CDR2 FQGTGA. CDR3 length equals 13 residues. CDR3 DNA sequence: TGTGCCAGCAGCTCGCCACCAACCTTAAAACTTCACTTC. This sequence encodes CASSSPPTLKLHF.

This clone has just one count. This chain joins TRBV30 and TRBJ1-2; tentatively, D is TRBD1 (6 bases). CDR3 length: 15 residues. Germline CDR1 GTSNPN, CDR2 SVGIG (reference sequence). V was pared by 4 bases and J by 4 bases, with 19 bases between. CDR3 bases: TGTGCCTGGAACAGGCCGCGGGGGGCGGTCTATGGCTACACCTTC. Amino acids: CAWNRPRGAVYGYTF.

This clone was found a few times. The V gene is TRBV4-2, the J gene TRBJ2-7; D gene ambiguous. Germline assignment: CDR1 LGHNA and CDR2 YNFKEQ. The ends were cut back, 6 bases at V and 6 bases at J, with 18 bases in the middle. The CDR3 spans 14 residues. For the CDR3, the DNA is TGTGCCAGCAGGCCTATCCTAGGTCCCTCCGAGCAGTACTTC. Translated, it gives CASRPILGPSEQYF.

This chain uses TRBV30 with TRBJ1-1; tentative D call: TRBD1 (5 bases). The ends were cut back, 0 bases at V and 8 bases at J, with 7 bases in the middle. Looked up from germline, CDR1 is GTSNPN and CDR2 is SVGIG (reference sequence). CDR3 size: 11 residues. The CDR3 DNA follows: TGTGCCTGGAGTGTACGGGGGGAAGCTTTCTTT. This translates into CAWSVRGEAFF.

Here the CDR3 reads CASSATAGGLGEQYF. In DNA form, the CDR3 reads TGTGCCAGCAGCGCAACAGCGGGAGGGCTGGGCGAGCAGTACTTC. The chain links TRBV7-2 to TRBJ2-7; 10 nucleotides align to TRBD2. Germline trimming cut 5 bases from V and 6 bases from J; bases unmatched to any gene: 10. The CDR3 is 15 amino acids. CDR1 is SGHTA and CDR2 is FQGNSA in the germline V gene.

The chain uses TRBV6-2 or TRBV6-3 and TRBJ1-1, with D possibly TRBD1 on 6 matching bases. CDR1 and CDR2 (germline): MNHEY, SVGEGT. Trimming took off 2 bases at V and 0 bases at J, with 7 bases between the two ends. CDR3 size: 14 residues. CDR3 DNA sequence: TGTGCCAGCAGTTACGACAGGCTGAACACTGAAGCTTTCTTT. Its protein product is CASSYDRLNTEAFF.

J is TRBJ2-7 and V is TRBV28; 11 bases are a match to TRBD2. Looked up from germline, CDR1 is MDHEN and CDR2 is SYDVKM. After removal of 4 bases from V and 2 bases from J, the junction contained 4 bases not matched to a gene. The CDR3 runs to 15 residues. CDR3 DNA: TGTGCCAGCAGTTCGGGGACTAGCGGAACCTACGAGCAGTACTTC. As protein: CASSSGTSGTYEQYF.

The chain uses TRBV2 and TRBJ1-6; 12 bases align to TRBD1. The CDR3 has 18 amino acids. Per the germline V gene, CDR1 is SNHLY and CDR2 is FYNNEI. The junction had 7 bases not matched to a gene; V was cut back by 7 bases and J by 0 bases. CDR3 bases: TGTGCCAGCAAGATCGGGACAGGGGGCATCTCCTATAATTCACCCCTCCACTTT. Translating it yields CASKIGTGGISYNSPLHF.

The chain uses TRBV28 and TRBJ2-7; 9 bases are a match to TRBD1. This CDR3 is 13 amino acids long. Germline CDR1 reads MDHEN; CDR2 reads SYDVKM. Germline trimming cut 4 bases from V and 3 bases from J; bases unmatched to any gene: 1. The CDR3 DNA reads TGTGCCAGCAGTTCGGGACAGGGCTACGAGCAGTACTTC. Translation: CASSSGQGYEQYF.

This clone was seen a single time. The rearrangement uses TRBV29-1 and TRBJ2-5, with 9 bases identical to TRBD1. Unmatched junction bases numbered 9, after V lost 6 bases and J lost 4 bases. The CDR3 contains 14 residues. CDR1 is SQVTM, CDR2 ANQGSEA, per germline. CDR3 sequence reads: CSVEGQGSRETQYF. The CDR3, as DNA: TGCAGCGTAGAGGGACAGGGCTCGAGAGAGACCCAGTACTTC. Complete variable domain (other parts from reference TRBV29-1 and TRBJ2-5): SAVISQKPSRDICQRGTSLTIQCQVDSQVTMMFWYRQQPGQSLTLIATANQGSEATYESGFVIDKFPISRPNLTFSTLTVSNMSPEDSSIYLCSVEGQGSRETQYFGPGTRLLVL.